This TCR beta chain was documented in a study of T-cell memory formation after mild COVID-19. Findings and limits, study-wide: While clones contracting from day 15 to 85 were balanced between CD4 and CD8, later expanders leaned CD4+.

Regarding this clonotype: Its antigen is not identified.

Each CDR3 protein gets one entry after TCRdb re-called the 5' RACE reads with MiXCR. The table lists about 130,000 distinct CDR3 sequences, more than 15% of them singletons. Germline lookup yields CDR1 LGHNA and CDR2 YSLEER. CDR3 length: 14 residues. V was clipped by 8 bases and J by 10 bases; unmatched bases: 13. The rearrangement uses TRBV4-3 and TRBJ2-1, with 8 bases identical to TRBD2. This receptor was obtained from a man aged 18 to 30 who had mild COVID-19 (a few samples of this study predate the infection). Cell type and time point are not known. Material for sequencing was PBMCs or a T cell subset sorted from them (not recorded which). The CDR3 is CASGAGARLGEQFF. For the CDR3, the DNA is TGCGCCAGCGGAGCGGGGGCGCGCCTTGGGGAGCAGTTCTTC.